The sequence of this T cell receptor beta chain was determined in a study of blood T cell repertoires in COVID-19. The overall study: Collection of acute and convalescent COVID-19 samples took place in the United States, Italy and Spain. Nucleic acid was either cDNA or gDNA, and it came from T cells, B-cell-depleted T cells, or PBMCs.

As processed by the authors: Estimates of nucleated cell counts were drawn from the amplification of reference gene primers. Clones were sequenced by immunoSEQ multiplex PCR, and TCRdb holds only the in-frame ones, with some missing. The V and J calls and clone size are taken from that table; D and trimming were inferred from the DNA. The table lists 30,000 to 35,000 clones, about 93% of them singletons, with 4.5% to 6.5% in the top ten. Trimming cost V 5 bases and J 6 bases, with 6 bases left between them. The CDR3 runs to 11 residues. The source of this sequence is a human donor in a cohort sampled during active COVID-19. Material: peripheral blood. V gene TRBV12-3 or TRBV12-4 combines with J gene TRBJ2-3; a weak D match, TRBD1 (5 bases). CDR3 sequence (DNA): TGTGCCAGCAGTCCAGGGGATACGCAGTATTTT. Translating it yields CASSPGDTQYF.